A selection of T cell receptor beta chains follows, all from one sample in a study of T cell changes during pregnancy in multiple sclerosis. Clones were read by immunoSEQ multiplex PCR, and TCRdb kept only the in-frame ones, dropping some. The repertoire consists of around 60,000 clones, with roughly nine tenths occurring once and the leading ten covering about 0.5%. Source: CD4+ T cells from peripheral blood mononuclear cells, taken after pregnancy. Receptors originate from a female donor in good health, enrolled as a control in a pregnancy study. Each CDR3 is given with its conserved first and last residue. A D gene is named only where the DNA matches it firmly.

CDR3: CASSQEAATNEKLFF
J: TRBJ1-4
V: TRBV4-3
D: NA

CDR3: CASSLEGAVNTEAFF
J: TRBJ1-1
V: TRBV5-1
D: TRBD1

CDR3: CASSYSRGRLYEQYF
J: TRBJ2-7
V: TRBV6-5
D: NA

CDR3: CASSPPGLAGLGDTQYF
J: TRBJ2-3
V: TRBV28
D: TRBD2

CDR3: CASSQEPGAYNEQFF
J: TRBJ2-1
V: TRBV4-3
D: NA

CDR3: CASSLFEDNEQFF
J: TRBJ2-1
V: TRBV7-2
D: NA

CDR3: CASSEFAAGETQYF
J: TRBJ2-5
V: TRBV25-1
D: NA

CDR3: CASILTGGRGTQYF
J: TRBJ2-5
V: TRBV27
D: TRBD1

CDR3: CASSSQGRGVQYGYTF
J: TRBJ1-2
V: TRBV9
D: TRBD1

CDR3: CASSRRAGGRENEQFF
J: TRBJ2-1
V: TRBV9
D: TRBD2

CDR3: CASSPSGGHSYEQFF
J: TRBJ2-1
V: TRBV7-2
D: TRBD2

CDR3: CASSSTGTGRYGYTF
J: TRBJ1-2
V: TRBV5-1
D: TRBD1

CDR3: CASSLYKSQPQHF
J: TRBJ1-5
V: TRBV7-2
D: NA

CDR3: CASSRRGDTQYF
J: TRBJ2-3
V: TRBV6-5
D: NA